A selection of T cell receptor beta chains follows, all from one sample in a study of T cell changes during pregnancy in multiple sclerosis. Method: immunoSEQ multiplex PCR; TCRdb's copy keeps in-frame clones and lacks some. The sample lists about 24,000 clones; 85% to 90% were seen once. This material consisted of CD4+ T cells from peripheral blood mononuclear cells, taken in the second trimester of pregnancy. The receptors were gathered from a female donor in good health, enrolled as a control in a pregnancy study. CDR3s include the opening cysteine and the closing phenylalanine or tryptophan. D genes are given only for firm matches. The size of a clone is reported for some rows only, either as once, few or many, or as a class for expanded clones.

j_call	clone_size	d_call	v_call	cdr3_aa	cdr3_nt
TRBJ2-3	-	-	TRBV11-2	CASSPYPTGLGDTQYF	TGTGCCAGCAGCCCCTACCCGACAGGACTCGGAGATACGCAGTATTTT
TRBJ1-1	-	-	TRBV7-9	CASSLDSGRAEAFF	TGTGCCAGCAGCTTAGATTCGGGCAGGGCTGAAGCTTTCTTT
TRBJ1-6	-	TRBD1	TRBV5-1	CASRLDRAASPLHF	TGCGCCAGCAGACTTGACAGGGCGGCTTCACCCCTCCACTTT
TRBJ2-1	-	-	TRBV2	CASSEWAGAYNEQFF	TGTGCCAGCAGTGAGTGGGCAGGGGCCTACAATGAGCAGTTCTTC
TRBJ2-5	-	TRBD2	TRBV7-7	CASSPTGTSVETQYF	TGTGCCAGCAGCCCCACTGGGACTAGCGTTGAGACCCAGTACTTC
TRBJ2-3	-	TRBD2	TRBV7-2	CASSLGGSGGTDTQYF	TGTGCCAGCAGCTTAGGGGGTAGCGGGGGCACAGATACGCAGTATTTT
TRBJ2-5	-	TRBD2	TRBV6-4	CASSALLAGGGETQYF	TGTGCCAGCAGTGCCCTACTAGCGGGGGGTGGAGAGACCCAGTACTTC
TRBJ2-7	-	-	TRBV5-6	CASSLDSPLETYEQYF	TGTGCCAGCAGCTTGGATAGCCCCCTAGAAACCTACGAGCAGTACTTC
TRBJ2-1	-	-	TRBV6-1	CASSEVQYNEQFF	TGTGCCAGCAGTGAAGTACAGTACAATGAGCAGTTCTTC
TRBJ1-3	-	-	TRBV7-9	CASSFQGNTIYF	TGTGCCAGCAGCTTTCAGGGCAACACCATATATTTT
TRBJ1-2	-	TRBD1	TRBV11-2	CASSLSDRGPVGYTF	TGTGCCAGCAGCTTGTCGGACAGGGGTCCGGTAGGCTACACCTTC
TRBJ1-2	-	-	TRBV20-1	CSAQDSGYTF	TGCAGTGCGCAGGACAGCGGCTACACCTTC
TRBJ1-2	-	-	TRBV6-1	CASSEPADYGYTF	TGTGCCAGCAGTGAACCCGCGGACTATGGCTACACCTTC
TRBJ2-6	-	TRBD1	TRBV7-6	CASSLGGGGGANVLTF	TGTGCCAGCAGCTTAGGAGGGGGCGGTGGGGCCAACGTCCTGACTTTC
TRBJ1-1	few	-	TRBV15	CATSGADWNTEAFF	TGTGCCACCAGCGGAGCAGATTGGAACACTGAAGCTTTCTTT
TRBJ1-3	-	-	TRBV2	CASSEAGQVGNTIYF	TGTGCCAGCAGTGAAGCCGGCCAGGTTGGAAACACCATATATTTT
TRBJ1-2	-	-	TRBV7-9	CASSANGWGDGGYTF	TGTGCCAGCAGCGCAAACGGGTGGGGGGACGGAGGCTACACCTTC
TRBJ2-5	-	TRBD1	TRBV7-9	CASSRDRGRGEETQYF	TGTGCCAGCAGCAGAGACAGGGGGCGCGGAGAAGAGACCCAGTACTTC
TRBJ2-2	-	TRBD2	TRBV2	CASRDRGGAGELFF	TGTGCCAGCAGGGACCGGGGGGGGGCCGGGGAGCTGTTTTTT
TRBJ2-7	-	TRBD1	TRBV6-5	CASSYRGHHEQYF	TGTGCCAGCAGTTACAGGGGGCACCACGAGCAGTACTTC
TRBJ2-3	-	-	TRBV6-6	CASSVETDSDRQYF	TGTGCCAGCTCCGTAGAGACGGACTCGGACAGGCAGTATTTT
TRBJ2-7	-	-	TRBV7-9	CASSRAGGSYEQYF	TGTGCCAGCAGCCGCGCAGGGGGGTCCTACGAGCAGTACTTC
TRBJ1-4	-	TRBD1	TRBV30	CAWSVIGDRVNEKLFF	TGTGCCTGGAGTGTCATTGGCGACAGGGTTAATGAAAAACTGTTTTTT
TRBJ2-1	-	TRBD1	TRBV5-4	CASSQGAGEQFF	TGTGCCAGCAGCCAGGGGGCAGGTGAGCAGTTCTTC
TRBJ2-1	-	-	TRBV27	CASSFLAQEQFF	TGTGCCAGCAGTTTCTTGGCACAGGAGCAGTTCTTC
TRBJ2-2	-	TRBD2	TRBV4-3	CASSQASGGANTGELFF	TGCGCCAGCAGCCAAGCTAGCGGGGGGGCCAACACCGGGGAGCTGTTTTTT
TRBJ1-2	-	-	TRBV2	CASSPPQGYYGYTF	TGTGCCAGCAGTCCCCCTCAGGGATACTATGGCTACACCTTC
TRBJ1-1	-	TRBD1	TRBV6-5	CASSYSPGQGSEAFF	TGTGCCAGCAGTTACTCCCCCGGACAGGGCTCTGAAGCTTTCTTT
TRBJ2-1	once	TRBD1	TRBV5-1	CASSLTGQISYNEQFF	TGCGCCAGCAGCCTCACGGGACAGATATCCTACAATGAGCAGTTCTTC
TRBJ1-4	-	-	TRBV29-1	CSAPGQSQETNEKLFF	TGCAGCGCCCCAGGACAGTCTCAGGAAACTAATGAAAAACTGTTTTTT
TRBJ1-2	-	TRBD1	TRBV29-1	CSVDPPDRAFNYGYTF	TGCAGCGTTGACCCCCCCGACAGGGCTTTTAACTATGGCTACACCTTC
TRBJ2-1	-	-	TRBV6-6	CASSYSEGPREQFF	TGTGCCAGCAGTTACTCGGAGGGACCCCGTGAGCAGTTCTTC
TRBJ1-6	-	-	TRBV28	CASSTHRDRDSPLHF	TGTGCCAGCAGCACTCACAGGGATCGGGATTCACCCCTCCACTTT
TRBJ2-5	-	TRBD2	TRBV7-8	CASSLALAGPPTQYF	TGTGCCAGCAGCTTAGCACTAGCGGGGCCCCCGACCCAGTACTTC
TRBJ1-1	-	TRBD1	TRBV9	CASSLHDRAGGAFF	TGTGCCAGCAGCTTACACGACAGGGCGGGGGGAGCTTTCTTT
TRBJ2-3	once	TRBD1	TRBV10-3	CATQDRVGTDTQYF	TGTGCCACCCAGGACAGGGTTGGCACAGATACGCAGTATTTT
TRBJ1-5	-	-	TRBV30	CAWSGGIPKPQHF	TGTGCCTGGAGTGGAGGTATCCCCAAGCCCCAGCATTTT
TRBJ2-7	-	TRBD1	TRBV19	CASSIEGTGVISYEQYF	TGTGCCAGTAGTATAGAAGGGACAGGGGTGATCTCCTACGAGCAGTACTTC
TRBJ1-1	-	-	TRBV14	CASRLQGTGTEAFF	TGTGCCAGCAGACTTCAGGGTACGGGCACTGAAGCTTTCTTT
TRBJ2-2	-	-	TRBV5-1	CASSISTTGELFF	TGCGCCAGCAGCATTAGTACGACCGGGGAGCTGTTTTTT
TRBJ1-1	-	-	TRBV10-3	CAISPGEEVNGEAFF	TGTGCCATCAGTCCCGGGGAAGAGGTTAATGGTGAAGCTTTCTTT
TRBJ1-4	-	-	TRBV29-1	CSVGDSYNEKLFF	TGCAGCGTTGGCGACAGCTATAATGAAAAACTGTTTTTT
TRBJ1-5	once	-	TRBV21-1	CASSKGDRGEDNQPQHF	TGTGCCAGCAGCAAAGGGGACAGGGGTGAGGACAATCAGCCCCAGCATTTT
TRBJ1-5	-	-	TRBV2	CASVWASNQPQHF	TGTGCCAGCGTCTGGGCGAGCAATCAGCCCCAGCATTTT
TRBJ2-5	-	-	TRBV7-8	CASSPRRLEETQYF	TGTGCCAGCAGCCCCCGGAGACTAGAAGAGACCCAGTACTTC
TRBJ2-1	-	TRBD2	TRBV9	CASSELAGLYNEQFF	TGTGCCAGCAGCGAGCTAGCGGGCCTTTACAATGAGCAGTTCTTC
TRBJ2-5	-	TRBD1	TRBV7-9	CASSSYRGPPETQYF	TGTGCCAGCAGCTCGTACAGGGGGCCGCCGGAGACCCAGTACTTC
TRBJ2-3	-	-	TRBV27	CASNWGGPGDTQYF	TGTGCCAGCAATTGGGGGGGGCCTGGAGATACGCAGTATTTT
TRBJ2-1	-	-	TRBV4-1	CASSQDSPRNEQFF	TGCGCCAGCAGCCAAGATTCTCCTAGGAATGAGCAGTTCTTC
TRBJ1-6	once	TRBD1	TRBV6-6	CASKMTGGESPLHF	TGTGCCAGCAAGATGACAGGGGGCGAATCACCCCTCCACTTT
TRBJ1-2	-	TRBD1	TRBV5-4	CASSLGVGDRDYGYTF	TGTGCCAGCAGCTTGGGAGTTGGAGACAGGGACTATGGCTACACCTTC
TRBJ2-7	-	-	TRBV7-2	CASSLGGARYEQYF	TGTGCCAGCAGCTTAGGGGGAGCGAGGTACGAGCAGTACTTC
TRBJ2-1	-	-	TRBV5-6	CASTVLGRSRDNEQFF	TGTGCCAGCACCGTACTAGGAAGAAGTAGGGACAATGAGCAGTTCTTC
TRBJ1-4	-	-	TRBV4-1	CASSQLQGQNEKLFF	TGCGCCAGCAGCCAACTTCAGGGTCAGAATGAAAAACTGTTTTTT
TRBJ2-1	-	TRBD2	TRBV10-1	CASSEWRGGEQFF	TGCGCCAGCAGTGAATGGCGGGGGGGTGAGCAGTTCTTC
TRBJ2-7	-	-	TRBV11-2	CASSPAGQPLSLQEQYF	TGTGCCAGCAGCCCCGCGGGCCAGCCGCTATCACTACAGGAGCAGTACTTC
TRBJ2-7	-	TRBD2	TRBV19	CASSLTGRESYEQYF	TGTGCCAGTAGCCTGACGGGGCGGGAGTCCTACGAGCAGTACTTC
TRBJ1-1	-	-	TRBV6-5	CASSYQGTTEAFF	TGTGCCAGCAGTTACCAGGGGACCACTGAAGCTTTCTTT
TRBJ1-1	once	TRBD1	TRBV7-2	CASIPTDRARDTEAFF	TGTGCCAGCATCCCCACCGACAGGGCGCGGGACACTGAAGCTTTCTTT